Detailed here is one T cell receptor (beta chain). This clonotype was counted at least ten times. What antigen it recognizes has not been identified. Base qualities are not recorded, but no much larger clone differs from it by a single base. This sample is part of a study of T-cell reconstitution after alpha-beta-depleted transplantation in children (dated by TCRdb to the mid-2010s). The study in broad terms: T-cell immune reconstitution after TCRalphabeta/CD19-depleted allogeneic hematopoietic cell transplantation in children was quantitatively tracked in the study by means of TCR repertoire profiling. The investigation overall reported the following: Apparently early alphabetaT-cell count recovery about two months after transplant reportedly relied on only several hundred rapidly expanded clones derived from non-depleted graft cells. The high TCRbeta diversity at day 60 in some patients was ascribed to recipient T cells and intrathymic progenitors that had survived conditioning. Over subsequent months, a decline in hyperexpanded clone frequencies was noted, and after one year, T-cell counts and TCRbeta diversity were mostly ascribed to newly produced T cells.

The library was prepared using PCR. Reads for this sample came from an Illumina HiSeq 2500. TCR libraries were prepared with molecular barcoding, using unique molecular identifiers to normalize TCRbeta repertoire quantification. Through fastp at Q25 and MiXCR, TCRdb rebuilt clones from the public reads, retaining in-frame beta chains. Rows are unified per CDR3 protein, each entry keeping the most common DNA and genes. For this sample there are about 290,000 distinct CDR3 sequences; around 10% appear just once. The top ten constitute about 8% of the sample. V is cut by 0 bases and J by 0 bases, and the space between the germline ends is 17 bases. CDR1 and CDR2, per the germline V gene, are SGHDN and FVKESK. The CDR3 holds 18 amino acids from the cysteine to the phenylalanine. The only DNA kept is the CDR3, 54 bases in frame from the first base. The sample's treatment or condition, from its label and the paper: allogeneic hematopoietic cell transplantation with graft depleted of TCRalphabeta T cells and CD19 B cells. The transplant recipients were children given TCRalphabeta/CD19-depleted allogeneic hematopoietic cell grafts.

The clonotype was recovered from a boy less than two years old with acute myeloid leukemia, due to receive a stem cell transplant. The sequence is built from TRBV14 and TRBJ1-2, with the D gene call left open. Sample: PBMCs, taken before TCRalphabeta/CD19-depleted stem cell transplant. The nucleotides read TGTGCCAGCAGCCAAGATTCCATTTTAACAGTTACTAACTATGGCTACACCTTC. It specifies CASSQDSILTVTNYGYTF.